The following is a T cell receptor (beta chain) sequence with its context. Its target is unknown. The length of the CDR3 is 14 residues. Trimming took off 1 base at V and 4 bases at J, with 11 bases between the two ends. Germline CDR1 reads SGDLS; CDR2 reads YYNGEE. This sample is part of a study of shared clonotypes between healthy human individuals. Whole-study results and caveats: In this cohort, only blood was sampled, and tissue repertoires likely differ.

Each replicate PCR on the sorted subsets used around 200 ng DNA (approximately 33,000 T cell genomes). This table comes from immunoSEQ multiplex PCR, and its TCRdb copy is limited to in-frame clones, with some not included. The sample yields millions of clones, over 85% seen once. Splitting the CD4+ cells yielded a CD45RA+ naive subset and a CD45RA-negative memory subset. The TCR sequence derives from a young man in good health. The sample consisted of naive CD4+ T cells sorted from blood. As for subset: CD45RA+ positively selected. This chain joins TRBV9 and TRBJ2-5, with D perhaps TRBD1 or TRBD2 (5 bases each). The CDR3 bases are TGTGCCAGCAGCGTAAGAGGGGCTAGAGAGACCCAGTACTTC. Amino acid sequence: CASSVRGARETQYF. The whole variable domain, filled in from reference TRBV9 and TRBJ2-5, reads DSGVTQTPKHLITATGQRVTLRCSPRSGDLSVYWYQQSLDQGLQFLIQYYNGEERAKGNILERFSAQQFPDLHSELNLSSLELGDSALYFCASSVRGARETQYFGPGTRLLVL.